One sample yielded the 27 T cell receptor beta chains listed below, sequenced in a study of T cells in Graves' hyperthyroidism and ophthalmopathy. From RNA transcripts, TCR beta CDR3 regions were amplified. The TCR CDR3 was amplified in a first-round RT-PCR using the HTBI primer set. Via MiXCR, TCRdb re-called the multiplex PCR reads, giving one row per CDR3 protein. The repertoire holds approximately 330,000 distinct CDR3 sequences, with around a fifth as singletons. Sequenced sample: blood. Receptors originate from a woman aged 45-65 years with Graves' hyperthyroidism.

This clonotype was seen many times. CDR3: CASSEQRGGQETQYF. The CDR3 region has the DNA TGTGCCAGCAGTGAGCAGCGGGGGGGCCAAGAGACCCAGTACTTC. The chain is built from TRBV6-1 and TRBJ2-5; 10 bases align to TRBD2. V lost 3 bases to trimming and J lost 1 base; unmatched junction nucleotides: 2. CDR1 MNHNS and CDR2 SASEGT come from the germline V gene. This CDR3 region has 15 residues.

The chain is built from TRBV12-5 and TRBJ1-4; TRBD1 agrees at 11 bases. CDR3 length: 17 residues. V lost 0 bases and J lost 9; bases outside the gene matches: 9. In germline, CDR1 is LGHNT, CDR2 FRNRAP. The CDR3 spells CASGLVPPGQGDQKLFF. The CDR3 DNA is TGTGCTAGTGGTTTGGTACCGCCGGGACAGGGGGATCAAAAACTGTTTTTT.

The rearrangement uses TRBV28 and TRBJ1-2, with TRBD1 matching 7 bases. The CDR3 covers 14 residues. CDR1 and CDR2 (germline): MDHEN, SYDVKM. J lost 7 bases, V lost 7 bases, and 12 bases had no gene match. The CDR3 sequence is CASIHLGQFFGYTF. The CDR3 region has the DNA TGTGCCAGCATTCATTTGGGACAGTTTTTTGGCTACACCTTC.

The chain carries TRBV15 and TRBJ2-7, with D unresolved. CDR3 length: 13 amino acids. Per the germline V gene, CDR1 is LNHNV and CDR2 is YYDKDF (reference sequence). V dropped 0 bases and J dropped 3 bases, with 6 bases sitting between them. The CDR3 coding sequence is TGTGCCACCAGCAGAGATCCCAGCTACGAGCAGTACTTC. The encoded protein is CATSRDPSYEQYF.

The chain recombines TRBV18 with TRBJ2-2; the match to TRBD1 covers 9 bases. There are 16 residues in the CDR3. CDR1 KGHSH and CDR2 LQKENI come from the germline V gene. V lost 3 bases and J lost 4; bases outside the gene matches: 6. The CDR3 nucleotides read TGTGCCAGCTCACCGCTCGGGGGACAGGGCACCGGGGAGCTGTTTTTT. It yields the protein CASSPLGGQGTGELFF.

The rearrangement joins TRBV24-1 to TRBJ2-3; 9 bases map to TRBD1. Trimming took 4 bases from V and 3 from J; bases not matched to a gene: 10. The CDR3 covers 17 residues. The germline V gene encodes CDR1 KGHDR and CDR2 SFDVKD. DNA for the CDR3: TGTGCCACCAGTGACCCCATACAGGGGGCCTTTACAGATACGCAGTATTTT. Protein: CATSDPIQGAFTDTQYF.

This clonotype came up a few times. The genes are TRBV6-6 and TRBJ2-7; 9 nucleotides line up with TRBD1. Trimming removed 0 bases from V and 5 bases from J; junction bases left unmatched: 2. The CDR3 loop spans 14 amino acids. Germline V gene sequence: CDR1 MNHNY, CDR2 SVGAGI (reference sequence). The CDR3 protein is CASSYSDRGHEQYF. In DNA, the CDR3 is TGTGCCAGCAGTTACTCGGACAGGGGCCACGAGCAGTACTTC.

This clonotype turned up a few times. The V and J genes are TRBV30 and TRBJ2-5; tentatively, D is TRBD1 or TRBD2 (5 bases each). With 0 bases removed from V and 3 bases from J, the gap between germline ends came to 11 bases. Looked up from germline, CDR1 is GTSNPN and CDR2 is SVGIG (reference sequence). CDR3 length: 14 amino acids. DNA of the CDR3: TGTGCCTGGAGTGTACGAGGGGTGAAAGAGACCCAGTACTTC. Amino acids: CAWSVRGVKETQYF.

This clonotype has at least ten counts. The chain recombines TRBV27 with TRBJ2-1, with TRBD2 matching over 14 bases. There are 14 residues in the CDR3. Germline loops: CDR1 MNHEY, CDR2 SMNVEV (reference sequence). Trimming took 7 bases from V and 7 from J; bases not matched to a gene: 3. Here the CDR3 reads CASTRLAGGNEQFF. In DNA, the CDR3 is TGTGCCAGCACCCGACTAGCGGGAGGGAATGAGCAGTTCTTC.

This clonotype has only a few counts. V is TRBV6-5 and J is TRBJ1-2; possible D gene TRBD1, 6 bases. V was cut by 1 base and J by 6 bases, with 9 bases left in between. CDR1 is MNHEY and CDR2 is SVGAGI in the germline V gene. This CDR3 is 13 amino acids long. The CDR3 DNA is TGTGCCAGCAGTTACTACAGGGAGGATGGCTACACCTTC. As protein: CASSYYREDGYTF.

This clonotype appeared many times. J is TRBJ1-5 and V is TRBV3-1, with D hard to call. The germline gives CDR1 LGHDT, CDR2 YNNKEL (reference sequence). The CDR3 is made up of 15 amino acids. V lost 1 base, J lost 0 bases, and 7 bases lay in between. The CDR3 is CASSQGRYSNQPQHF. In DNA form, the CDR3 reads TGTGCCAGCAGCCAAGGACGTTATAGCAATCAGCCCCAGCATTTT. The full variable domain, rest sourced from reference TRBV3-1 and TRBJ1-5, is DTAVSQTPKYLVTQMGNDKSIKCEQNLGHDTMYWYKQDSKKFLKIMFSYNNKELIINETVPNRFSPKSPDKAHLNLHINSLELGDSAVYFCASSQGRYSNQPQHFGDGTRLSIL.

This clonotype was seen many times. This chain connects TRBV5-1 to TRBJ1-1; 8 bases fit TRBD1. Trimming cost V 7 bases and J 1 base; bases outside gene matches: 6. This CDR3 is built from 14 residues. Germline assignment: CDR1 SGHRS and CDR2 YFSETQ. This CDR3 reads CASGTGRGNTEAFF. The CDR3 region has the DNA TGCGCCAGCGGGACAGGCCGGGGGAACACTGAAGCTTTCTTT. Looking up the rest from reference TRBV5-1 and TRBJ1-1 gives the full variable domain: KAGVTQTPRYLIKTRGQQVTLSCSPISGHRSVSWYQQTPGQGLQFLFEYFSETQRNKGNFPGRFSGRQFSNSRSEMNVSTLELGDSALYLCASGTGRGNTEAFFGQGTRLTVV.

This clonotype appeared a few times. The rearrangement links TRBV6-2 or TRBV6-3 to TRBJ2-1; 9 bases fit TRBD1. This CDR3 spans 15 amino acids. V gave up 0 bases and J gave up 8 bases; unmatched junction bases: 5. Germline V gene sequence: CDR1 MNHEY, CDR2 SVGEGT. CDR3 region: CASSYSSDRGHEQFF. CDR3 nucleotide sequence: TGTGCCAGCAGTTACTCTTCGGACAGGGGCCATGAGCAGTTCTTC.

This rearrangement joins TRBV20-1 to TRBJ2-4; 9 bases agree with TRBD1. CDR3 length: 14 residues. With 4 bases clipped from V and 1 base from J, the junction kept 2 bases outside the gene matches. CDR1 and CDR2 from the germline V gene are DFQATT and SNEGSKA (reference sequence). CDR3 protein: CSATGQGAKNIQYF. CDR3 in DNA: TGCAGTGCTACCGGACAGGGGGCCAAAAACATTCAGTACTTC.

This clonotype was detected many times. This rearrangement joins TRBV11-2 to TRBJ1-4, with D perhaps TRBD1 (6 bases). V lost 5 bases to trimming and J lost 5 bases, with 15 bases between them. The CDR3 covers 15 residues. Per the germline V gene, CDR1 is SGHAT and CDR2 is FQNNGV. The DNA of the CDR3 is TGTGCCAGCAGCATTCAGGGGCGGGAAAATGAAAAACTGTTTTTT. Protein: CASSIQGRENEKLFF.

This clonotype was seen more than once but under ten times. The genes are TRBV5-8 and TRBJ1-1; D not certain. CDR1 is SGHTS and CDR2 is YDEGEE in the germline V gene. The V and J ends lost 4 bases and 11 bases respectively, with 18 bases between them. The CDR3 covers 13 residues. CDR3 in DNA: TGTGCCAGCAGCCTAAGGAGTCTTGGGATGGCTTTCTTT. It codes for CASSLRSLGMAFF.

The V gene is TRBV7-8, the J gene TRBJ1-5; D is unclear. Per the germline V gene, CDR1 is SGHVS and CDR2 is FQNEAQ. The CDR3 has 14 residues. Deletions cut 0 bases from V and 5 bases from J, with 8 bases between. The CDR3 protein is CASSLAGYDQPQHF. The CDR3 region has the DNA TGTGCCAGCAGCTTAGCGGGGTATGATCAGCCCCAGCATTTT.

Ten or more counts support this clonotype. The chain links TRBV28 to TRBJ1-5; no clear D gene. V dropped 8 bases and J dropped 4 bases, with 12 bases sitting between them. The CDR3 consists of 13 residues. CDR1 and CDR2 (germline): MDHEN, SYDVKM. The CDR3 DNA reads TGTGCCAGCTGGGGTGCCCGTAATCAGCCCCAGCATTTT. This gives the protein CASWGARNQPQHF. The full variable domain, rest sourced from reference TRBV28 and TRBJ1-5, is DVKVTQSSRYLVKRTGEKVFLECVQDMDHENMFWYRQDPGLGLRLIYFSYDVKMKEKGDIPEGYSVSREKKERFSLILESASTNQTSMYLCASWGARNQPQHFGDGTRLSIL.

This sequence joins TRBV19 and TRBJ2-1; D may correspond to TRBD1 or TRBD2 (5 bases each). This CDR3 has 14 amino acids. Trimming stripped 6 bases from V and 8 bases from J, with 17 bases between. Germline CDR1 LNHDA, CDR2 SQIVND (reference sequence). The chain's CDR3 is CASSPGRLGYEQFF. The DNA for the CDR3 is TGTGCCAGTAGCCCGGGACGGTTGGGCTATGAGCAGTTCTTC.

V and J are TRBV6-1 and TRBJ1-2, with 7 bases matching TRBD1. Germline CDR1 and CDR2: MNHNS and SASEGT. V shed 5 bases, J shed 9 bases, and the junction held 15 bases outside the gene matches. CDR3 length: 15 residues. The DNA of the CDR3 is TGTGCCAGCAGTACAGGGGCAAACCCTCCTCATAGCTACACCTTC. Its protein product is CASSTGANPPHSYTF.

This clonotype appeared many times. The chain recombines TRBV7-2 with TRBJ1-3; D not resolved. V shed 3 bases and J shed 0 bases, with 9 bases lying between them. This CDR3 has 15 residues. Germline V gene data show CDR1 as SGHTA and CDR2 as FQGNSA. CDR3 DNA sequence: TGTGCCAGCAGCTTTGAGCCCAGCTCTGGAAACACCATATATTTT. Protein product: CASSFEPSSGNTIYF.

This clonotype was observed at least ten times. CDR3 protein: CASSLVGTGAYEQYF. CDR3 DNA: TGTGCCAGCAGTTTAGTCGGGACAGGGGCCTACGAGCAGTACTTC. The chain uses TRBV28 and TRBJ2-7; 10 nucleotides agree with TRBD1. With V trimmed by 2 bases and J by 2 bases, 3 bases remained unmatched. This CDR3 is built from 15 residues. Germline values: CDR1 MDHEN, CDR2 SYDVKM.

The table lists this clonotype with a few counts. The CDR3 DNA follows: TGCGCCAGCAGCGAACAGGGTTATGGGGGAAAAGAGACCCAGTACTTC. Protein product: CASSEQGYGGKETQYF. This chain joins TRBV5-1 and TRBJ2-5; perhaps TRBD1 as D (6 bases). The CDR3 has 16 residues. The germline CDR1 and CDR2 sequences are SGHRS and YFSETQ. Between the trimmed V and J ends, which lost 4 bases and 3 bases, there was a span of 19 bases. The full variable domain, its missing parts supplied by reference TRBV5-1 and TRBJ2-5, is KAGVTQTPRYLIKTRGQQVTLSCSPISGHRSVSWYQQTPGQGLQFLFEYFSETQRNKGNFPGRFSGRQFSNSRSEMNVSTLELGDSALYLCASSEQGYGGKETQYFGPGTRLLVL.

This clonotype has a count of ten or more. This chain joins TRBV28 and TRBJ1-5, with D tentatively TRBD1 (6 bases). The CDR3 loop spans 14 amino acids. The V gene's germline CDR1 is MDHEN and CDR2 SYDVKM. V shed 8 bases and J shed 3 bases, with 14 bases lying between them. The CDR3 protein is CASGIQGSNQPQHF. CDR3 nucleotides: TGTGCCAGCGGGATTCAGGGGTCCAATCAGCCCCAGCATTTT.

With regard to this clonotype: A read error may explain this, as a much larger clone is one base away. The genes are TRBV29-1 and TRBJ1-4, with D unresolved. The CDR3 extends over 13 amino acids. Per germline, CDR1 SQVTM and CDR2 ANQGSEA. The V gene lost 5 bases and the J gene lost 7 bases, with 14 bases spanning the gap. The CDR3 DNA follows: TGCAGCGTTCAAAGGGCAAGAAGTGAAAAACTGTTTTTT. Translation gives CSVQRARSEKLFF. Full variable domain (remainder filled in from reference TRBV29-1 and TRBJ1-4): SAVISQKPSRDICQRGTSLTIQCQVDSQVTMMFWYRQQPGQSLTLIATANQGSEATYESGFVIDKFPISRPNLTFSTLTVSNMSPEDSSIYLCSVQRARSEKLFFGSGTQLSVL.

This clonotype showed up many times. CDR3 residues: CGLRRVSSYEQYF. In DNA, the CDR3 is TGTGGCTTGAGGCGGGTAAGCTCCTACGAGCAGTACTTC. The rearrangement links TRBV30 to TRBJ2-7, with TRBD2 as a possible D gene (5 bases). CDR1 is GTSNPN, CDR2 SVGIG, per germline (reference sequence). The CDR3 runs to 13 residues.

In this sample, this clonotype turned up a few times. Written as DNA, the CDR3 is TGTGCCAGCAGCCGTGGGACAGGGGGCTATGGCTACACCTTC. Translated, it gives CASSRGTGGYGYTF. The chain couples TRBV28 to TRBJ1-2; 11 bases are a match to TRBD1. V shed 6 bases and J 4 bases; nucleotides not matched to a gene: 4. Germline V gives CDR1 MDHEN, CDR2 SYDVKM. The CDR3 totals 14 residues.